This TCR beta chain emerged from a study of OX40 agonist ivuxolimab in advanced cancers. For the study at large: The patients' treatment was ivuxolimab, an agonistic anti-OX40 (CD134) antibody. Participants averaged approximately 65 years of age (range roughly 23 to 85) and were around 80% male.

General study points: Some nonresponders additionally presented with little normalized T-cell clonal expansion. Averaged across samples, CD8+ T cells carried more expanded clones than CD4+ did.

V shed 0 bases and J 8 bases; nucleotides not matched to a gene: 12. The length of the CDR3 is 18 residues. In germline, CDR1 is SEHNR, CDR2 FQNEAQ (reference sequence). Profiled with immunoSEQ multiplex PCR; TCRdb holds only in-frame clones, not every one. Of around 52,000 clones in the sample, 75% to 85% were seen once. Details on this clone: Antigen unknown.

The sequenced sample was CD4+ or CD8+ T cells sorted from blood, obtained in a trial of the OX40 agonist ivuxolimab. The chain has TRBV7-9 and TRBJ2-1; the match to TRBD2 covers 11 bases. This receptor was taken from an adult with an advanced solid tumor such as melanoma, head and neck, liver or kidney cancer. In DNA form, the CDR3 reads TGTGCCAGCAGCTTAGCCATTTACTTAGCGGGAGGGTCGGATGAGCAGTTCTTC. Translated, it gives CASSLAIYLAGGSDEQFF.